This T cell receptor (beta chain) was captured by sequencing in a study of blood T cell repertoires in COVID-19. Study context: There were acute and convalescent COVID-19 samples, and they came from the United States, Italy and Spain.

Measured with immunoSEQ multiplex PCR; TCRdb has only the in-frame clones, and not every one. The sample has around 98,000 clones; roughly 82% are singletons. Germline V gene data show CDR1 as SGHTA and CDR2 as FQGNSA. V lost 6 bases, J lost 5 bases, and 5 bases stayed unmatched. The CDR3 is 13 amino acids. The sequenced material came from peripheral blood. This TCR was sampled from a man aged 65-85 years with active or convalescent COVID-19. This chain uses TRBV7-2 with TRBJ1-2; TRBD1 aligns across 8 bases. CDR3 DNA: TGTGCCAGCAGAGGGGACAGGCTGTATGGCTACACCTTC. Its protein is CASRGDRLYGYTF.